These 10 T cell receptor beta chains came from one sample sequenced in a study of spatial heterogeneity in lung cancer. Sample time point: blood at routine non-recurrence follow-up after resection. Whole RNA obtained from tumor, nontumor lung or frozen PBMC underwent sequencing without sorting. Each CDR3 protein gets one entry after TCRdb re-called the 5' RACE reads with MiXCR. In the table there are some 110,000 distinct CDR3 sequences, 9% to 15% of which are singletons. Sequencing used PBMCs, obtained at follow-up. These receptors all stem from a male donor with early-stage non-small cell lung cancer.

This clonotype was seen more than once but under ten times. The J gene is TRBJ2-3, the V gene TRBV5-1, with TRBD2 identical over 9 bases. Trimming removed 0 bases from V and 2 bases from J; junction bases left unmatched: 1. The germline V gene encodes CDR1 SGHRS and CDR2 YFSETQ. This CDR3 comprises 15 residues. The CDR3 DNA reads TGCGCCAGCAGCTTGGGACTAGCGGCCACAGATACGCAGTATTTT. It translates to CASSLGLAATDTQYF.

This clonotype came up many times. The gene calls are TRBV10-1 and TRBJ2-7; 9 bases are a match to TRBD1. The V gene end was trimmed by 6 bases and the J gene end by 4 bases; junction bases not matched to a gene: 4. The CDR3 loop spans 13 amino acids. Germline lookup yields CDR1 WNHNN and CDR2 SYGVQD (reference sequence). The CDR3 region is CASRRTGVYEQYF. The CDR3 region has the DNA TGCGCCAGCAGGCGGACAGGGGTATACGAGCAGTACTTC.

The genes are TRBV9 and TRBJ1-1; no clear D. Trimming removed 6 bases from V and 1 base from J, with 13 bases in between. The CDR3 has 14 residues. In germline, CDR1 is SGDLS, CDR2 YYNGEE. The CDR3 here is CASNRGYGNTEAFF. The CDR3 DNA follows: TGTGCCAGCAACAGAGGGTACGGGAACACTGAAGCTTTCTTT.

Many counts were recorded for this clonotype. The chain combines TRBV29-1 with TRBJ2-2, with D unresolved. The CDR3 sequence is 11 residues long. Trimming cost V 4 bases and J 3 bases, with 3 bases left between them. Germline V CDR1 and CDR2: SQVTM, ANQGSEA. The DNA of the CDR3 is TGCAGCGTTGCGGACACCGGGGAGCTGTTTTTT. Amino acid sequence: CSVADTGELFF.

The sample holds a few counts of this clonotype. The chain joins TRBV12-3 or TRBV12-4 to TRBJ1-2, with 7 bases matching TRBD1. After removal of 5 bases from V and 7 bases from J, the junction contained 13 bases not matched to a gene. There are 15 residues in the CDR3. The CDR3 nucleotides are TGTGCCAGCAGTAGTGGGACAGCGAGTAGGTCTGGCTACACCTTC. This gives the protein CASSSGTASRSGYTF.

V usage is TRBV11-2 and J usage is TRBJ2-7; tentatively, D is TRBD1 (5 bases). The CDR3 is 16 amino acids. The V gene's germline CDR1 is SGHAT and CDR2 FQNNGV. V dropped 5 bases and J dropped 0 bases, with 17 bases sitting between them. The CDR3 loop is CASSLLGAPASYEQYF. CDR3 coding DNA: TGTGCCAGCAGCCTCCTTGGGGCACCAGCCTCCTACGAGCAGTACTTC.

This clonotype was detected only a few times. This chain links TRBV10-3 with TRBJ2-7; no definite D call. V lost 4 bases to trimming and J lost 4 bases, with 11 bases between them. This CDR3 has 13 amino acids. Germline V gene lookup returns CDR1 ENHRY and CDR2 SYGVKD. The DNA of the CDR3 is TGTGCCATCAGTGTTACGGATAATTACGAGCAGTACTTC. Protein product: CAISVTDNYEQYF.

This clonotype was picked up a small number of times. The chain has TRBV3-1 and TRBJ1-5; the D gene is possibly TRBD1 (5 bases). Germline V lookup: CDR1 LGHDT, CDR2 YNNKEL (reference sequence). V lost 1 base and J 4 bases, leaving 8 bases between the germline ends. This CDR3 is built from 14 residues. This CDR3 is CASSQAGRNQPQHF. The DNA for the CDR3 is TGTGCCAGCAGCCAAGCAGGGCGTAATCAGCCCCAGCATTTT.

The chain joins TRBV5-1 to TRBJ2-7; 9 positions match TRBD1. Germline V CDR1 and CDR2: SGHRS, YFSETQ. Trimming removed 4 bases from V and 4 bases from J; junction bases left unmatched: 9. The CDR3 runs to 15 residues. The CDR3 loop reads CASSADGTGLYEQYF. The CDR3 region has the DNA TGCGCCAGCAGCGCAGACGGGACAGGGCTTTACGAGCAGTACTTC. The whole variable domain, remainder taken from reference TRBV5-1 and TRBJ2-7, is KAGVTQTPRYLIKTRGQQVTLSCSPISGHRSVSWYQQTPGQGLQFLFEYFSETQRNKGNFPGRFSGRQFSNSRSEMNVSTLELGDSALYLCASSADGTGLYEQYFGPGTRLTVT.

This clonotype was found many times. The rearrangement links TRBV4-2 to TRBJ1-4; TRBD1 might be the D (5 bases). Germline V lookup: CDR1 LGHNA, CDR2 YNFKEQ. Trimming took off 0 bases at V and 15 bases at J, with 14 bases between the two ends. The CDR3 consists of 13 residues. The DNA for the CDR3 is TGTGCCAGCAGCCAAGATACGGGACGGAGAGTGTTTTTT. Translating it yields CASSQDTGRRVFF.